A single sample gave rise to the 8 T cell receptor beta chains below, sequenced in a study of T cells in Graves' hyperthyroidism and ophthalmopathy. Amplification of TCR beta CDR3 regions was performed using RNA transcripts as template. The TCR CDR3 was amplified in a first-round RT-PCR using the HTBI primer set. In TCRdb, the multiplex PCR reads were re-called with MiXCR into one record per CDR3 protein. The sample yields around 370,000 distinct CDR3 sequences, less than 20% seen once. The sequenced sample consisted of blood. The receptors come from a man between 18 and 29 years old with Graves' ophthalmopathy.

Of note for this clonotype: Given a much more abundant clone one base away, this may be a read error. Here the CDR3 DNA reads TGTGCCAGCGGTTTGAGAGGGGGCAAGGATGGCTACACCTTC. Encoded protein: CASGLRGGKDGYTF. The chain links TRBV12-3 or TRBV12-4 to TRBJ1-2; 7 nucleotides align to TRBD1. The CDR3 is 14 residues long.

This clonotype was detected many times. The chain carries TRBV20-1 and TRBJ2-7; 9 bases are shared with TRBD1. The CDR3 consists of 15 residues. The V and J ends lost 2 bases and 2 bases, in that order; junction bases with no gene match: 7. CDR1 is DFQATT and CDR2 is SNEGSKA in the germline V gene (reference sequence). In DNA, the CDR3 is TGCAGTGCTAGACCACCGGGACAGGGAGCCTACGAGCAGTACTTC. It encodes CSARPPGQGAYEQYF.

Details on this clonotype: The junction differs from germline at one of its ends, possibly a read error. This chain links TRBV5-1 with TRBJ2-1, with 9 bases identical to TRBD1. This CDR3 has 14 amino acids. CDR1 is SGHRS, CDR2 YFSETQ, per germline. CDR3 region: CASSLEQGANGQFF. In nucleotides, the CDR3 is TGCGCCAGCAGCTTGGAACAGGGGGCAAATGGGCAGTTCTTC. Combining the CDR3 with reference TRBV5-1 and TRBJ2-1 gives the whole variable domain KAGVTQTPRYLIKTRGQQVTLSCSPISGHRSVSWYQQTPGQGLQFLFEYFSETQRNKGNFPGRFSGRQFSNSRSEMNVSTLELGDSALYLCASSLEQGANGQFFGPGTRLTVL.

This clonotype has just a few counts. This rearrangement joins TRBV4-1 to TRBJ1-4; D remains unclear. Per the germline V gene, CDR1 is MGHRA and CDR2 is YSYEKL. The CDR3 loop spans 15 amino acids. Trimming pared 4 bases from V and 8 bases from J, leaving 17 bases between. CDR3 residues: CASSPRTTSGEKLFF. The DNA of the CDR3 is TGCGCCAGCAGCCCCCGGACCACTTCGGGGGAAAAACTGTTTTTT.

The rearrangement joins TRBV2 to TRBJ2-2; D is tentatively TRBD1 or TRBD2 (5 bases each). CDR3 length: 14 residues. Germline values: CDR1 SNHLY, CDR2 FYNNEI. Trimming took off 7 bases at V and 4 bases at J, with 13 bases between the two ends. Written as DNA, the CDR3 is TGTGCCAGCAATGCCGGGACCGCCACCGGGGAGCTGTTTTTT. This sequence encodes CASNAGTATGELFF.

The V and J genes are TRBV11-2 and TRBJ2-7; 10 bases map to TRBD2. J lost 0 bases, V lost 8 bases, and 4 bases had no gene match. The CDR3 runs 14 residues. Germline loops: CDR1 SGHAT, CDR2 FQNNGV. The CDR3 DNA reads as TGTGCCAGCGGAGCGGGGGGGAGCTCCTACGAGCAGTACTTC. Translation: CASGAGGSSYEQYF.

This clonotype was counted many times. The rearrangement uses TRBV28 and TRBJ2-3; 9 bases are a match to TRBD2. Germline trimming cut 9 bases from V and 0 bases from J; bases unmatched to any gene: 7. Per germline, CDR1 MDHEN and CDR2 SYDVKM. This CDR3 contains 15 residues. CDR3 loop: CASRAGGLSTDTQYF. For the CDR3, the DNA is TGTGCCAGTAGAGCGGGGGGACTGAGCACAGATACGCAGTATTTT.

This clonotype has ten or more counts. This sequence joins TRBV2 and TRBJ1-1, with unresolved D. Germline loops: CDR1 SNHLY, CDR2 FYNNEI. The CDR3 loop spans 14 amino acids. Deletions cut 7 bases from V and 0 bases from J, with 12 bases between. The CDR3 DNA reads as TGTGCCAGCATTTGGAGGGAGCTGAACACTGAAGCTTTCTTT. It encodes CASIWRELNTEAFF. The full variable domain, its missing parts supplied by reference TRBV2 and TRBJ1-1, is EPEVTQTPSHQVTQMGQEVILRCVPISNHLYFYWYRQILGQKVEFLVSFYNNEISEKSEIFDDQFSVERPDGSNFTLKIRSTKLEDSAMYFCASIWRELNTEAFFGQGTRLTVV.